The clone carrying this T cell receptor (beta chain) came up a few times. Original handling: Reference gene primer amplification gave estimated nucleated cell counts. Sequencing was performed with immunoSEQ multiplex PCR; in TCRdb, only in-frame clones are kept and a portion is missing. V and J calls and clone size are those listed in that table; D and trimming were worked out from the DNA. The sample carries hundreds of thousands of clones, 70% to 85% recorded once. This record belongs to a study of blood T cell repertoires in COVID-19. Study-wide context: The origin of the acute and convalescent COVID-19 samples was the United States, Italy and Spain. Sample material is recorded as cDNA or gDNA derived from T cells, B-cell-depleted T cells, or PBMCs.

V was pared by 4 bases and J by 3 bases, with 3 bases of the junction left unmatched. This CDR3 has 14 residues. Germline-derived CDR1 and CDR2 are MDHEN and SYDVKM. The clonotype comes from a woman between 40 and 55 years old with active or convalescent COVID-19. The chain recombines TRBV28 with TRBJ2-7; TRBD1 matches at 10 bases. The sample was peripheral blood. CDR3 nucleotide sequence: TGTGCCAGCAGTTCCGGGACAGGGGTCTACGAGCAGTACGTC. It is translated as CASSSGTGVYEQYV.